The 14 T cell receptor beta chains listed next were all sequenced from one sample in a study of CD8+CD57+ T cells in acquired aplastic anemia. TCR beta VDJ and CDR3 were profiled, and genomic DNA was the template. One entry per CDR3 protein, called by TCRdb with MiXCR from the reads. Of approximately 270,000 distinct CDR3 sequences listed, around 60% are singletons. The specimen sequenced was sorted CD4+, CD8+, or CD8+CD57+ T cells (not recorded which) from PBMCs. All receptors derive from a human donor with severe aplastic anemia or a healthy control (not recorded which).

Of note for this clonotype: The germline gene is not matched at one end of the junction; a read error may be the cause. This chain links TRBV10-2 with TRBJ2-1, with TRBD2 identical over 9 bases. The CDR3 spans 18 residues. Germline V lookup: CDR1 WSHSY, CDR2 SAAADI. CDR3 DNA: TGTGCCAGCGGTATCGGATTAGGACCAGCGGGGGGTAATAATGAGCAGTTCTTC. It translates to CASGIGLGPAGGNNEQFF.

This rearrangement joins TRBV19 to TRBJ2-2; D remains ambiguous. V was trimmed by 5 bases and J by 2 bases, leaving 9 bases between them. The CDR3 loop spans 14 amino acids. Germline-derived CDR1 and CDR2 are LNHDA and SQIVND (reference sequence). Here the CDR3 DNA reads TGTGCCAGTAGTCACGACTTAAACACCGGGGAGCTGTTTTTT. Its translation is CASSHDLNTGELFF. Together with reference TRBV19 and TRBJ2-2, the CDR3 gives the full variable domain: DGGITQSPKYLFRKEGQNVTLSCEQNLNHDAMYWYRQDPGQGLRLIYYSQIVNDFQKGDIAEGYSVSREKKESFPLTVTSAQKNPTAFYLCASSHDLNTGELFFGEGSRLTVL.

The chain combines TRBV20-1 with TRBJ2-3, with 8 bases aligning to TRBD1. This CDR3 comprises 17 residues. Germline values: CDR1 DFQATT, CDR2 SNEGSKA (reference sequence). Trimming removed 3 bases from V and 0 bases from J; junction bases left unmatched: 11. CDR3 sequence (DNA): TGCAGTGCTAGGTTCCCCGTGACAGGGGCTAGCACAGATACGCAGTATTTT. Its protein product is CSARFPVTGASTDTQYF.

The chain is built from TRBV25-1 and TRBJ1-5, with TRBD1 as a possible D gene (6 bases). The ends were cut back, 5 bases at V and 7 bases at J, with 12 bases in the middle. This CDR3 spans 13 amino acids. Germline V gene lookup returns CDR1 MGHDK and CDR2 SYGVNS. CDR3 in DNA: TGTGCCAGCAGTCAGGGGCTAGGGCAGCCCCAGCATTTT. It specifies CASSQGLGQPQHF.

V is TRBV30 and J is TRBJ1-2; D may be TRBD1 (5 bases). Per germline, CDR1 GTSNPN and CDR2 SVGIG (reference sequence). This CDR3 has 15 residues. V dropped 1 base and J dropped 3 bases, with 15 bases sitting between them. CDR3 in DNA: TGTGCCTGGAGTGCCCTCTCAGCAGGGTACTATGGCTACACCTTC. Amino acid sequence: CAWSALSAGYYGYTF. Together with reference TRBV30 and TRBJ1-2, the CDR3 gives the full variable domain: SQTIHQWPATLVQPVGSPLSLECTVEGTSNPNLYWYRQAAGRGLQLLFYSVGIGQISSEVPQNLSASRPQDRQFILSSKKLLLSDSGFYLCAWSALSAGYYGYTFGSGTRLTVV.

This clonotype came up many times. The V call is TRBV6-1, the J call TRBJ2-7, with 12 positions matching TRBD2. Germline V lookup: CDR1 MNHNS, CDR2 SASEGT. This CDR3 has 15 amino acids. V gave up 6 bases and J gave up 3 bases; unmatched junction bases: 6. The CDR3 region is CASRPRLAGVYEQYF. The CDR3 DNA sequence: TGTGCCAGCAGACCAAGACTAGCGGGGGTCTACGAGCAGTACTTC.

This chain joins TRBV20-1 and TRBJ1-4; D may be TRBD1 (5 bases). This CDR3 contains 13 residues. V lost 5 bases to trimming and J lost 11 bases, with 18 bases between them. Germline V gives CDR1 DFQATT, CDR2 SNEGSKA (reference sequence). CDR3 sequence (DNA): TGCAGTGCTGGTCGGCAGGACAAAGGGAAACTGTTTTTT. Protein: CSAGRQDKGKLFF.

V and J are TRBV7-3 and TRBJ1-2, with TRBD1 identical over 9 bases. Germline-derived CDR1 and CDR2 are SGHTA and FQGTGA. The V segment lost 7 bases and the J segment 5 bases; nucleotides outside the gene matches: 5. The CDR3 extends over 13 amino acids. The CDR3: CASTKGQGYGYTF. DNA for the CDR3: TGTGCCAGCACCAAGGGACAGGGATATGGCTACACCTTC.

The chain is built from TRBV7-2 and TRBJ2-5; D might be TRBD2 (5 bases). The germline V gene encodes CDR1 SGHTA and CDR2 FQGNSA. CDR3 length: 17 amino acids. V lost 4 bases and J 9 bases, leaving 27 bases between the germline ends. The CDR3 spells CASSSITRAQTLRPQYF. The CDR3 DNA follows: TGTGCCAGCAGCTCTATTACGAGGGCGCAAACCCTTCGGCCCCAGTACTTC.

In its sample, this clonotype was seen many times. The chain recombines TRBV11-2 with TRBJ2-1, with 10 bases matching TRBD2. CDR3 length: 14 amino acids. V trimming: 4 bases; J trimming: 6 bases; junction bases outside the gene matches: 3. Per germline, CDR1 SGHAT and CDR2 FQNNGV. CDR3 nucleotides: TGTGCCAGCAGCTCAGGACTAGCGGTCAATGAGCAGTTCTTC. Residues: CASSSGLAVNEQFF.

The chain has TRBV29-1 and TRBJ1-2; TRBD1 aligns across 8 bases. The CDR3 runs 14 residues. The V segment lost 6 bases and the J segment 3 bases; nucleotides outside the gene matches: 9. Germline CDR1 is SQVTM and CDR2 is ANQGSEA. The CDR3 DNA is TGCAGCGTGGAGACCAGGGGGCTGGACTATGGCTACACCTTC. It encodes CSVETRGLDYGYTF.

CDR3 residues: CATSTGDNSPLHF. The CDR3 nucleotides are TGTGCCACGTCGACAGGTGATAATTCACCCCTCCACTTT. The V and J genes are TRBV19 and TRBJ1-6; maybe TRBD1 (6 bases). Deletions cut 10 bases from V and 5 bases from J, with 12 bases between. The CDR3 covers 13 residues. The germline gives CDR1 LNHDA, CDR2 SQIVND (reference sequence).

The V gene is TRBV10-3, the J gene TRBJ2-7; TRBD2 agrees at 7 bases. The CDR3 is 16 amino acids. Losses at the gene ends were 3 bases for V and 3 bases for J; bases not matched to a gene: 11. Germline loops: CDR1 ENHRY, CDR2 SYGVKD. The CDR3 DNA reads TGTGCCATCAGTGATGGCTCCGGGACTACCCGCTACGAGCAGTACTTC. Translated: CAISDGSGTTRYEQYF.

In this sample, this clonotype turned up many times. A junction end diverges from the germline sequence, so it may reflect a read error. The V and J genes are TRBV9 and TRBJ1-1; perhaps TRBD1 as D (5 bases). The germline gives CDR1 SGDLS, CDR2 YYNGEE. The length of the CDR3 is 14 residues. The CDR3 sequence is CASSVGVRALEAFF. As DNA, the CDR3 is TGTGCCAGCAGTGTAGGAGTCAGGGCCCTAGAAGCTTTCTTT.